Listed here are 5 T cell receptor beta chains from one sample, sequenced in a study of CD4 T cells in relation to SARS-CoV-2 and coronaviruses. CD4+ T cells from unexposed donors were obtained before the COVID-19 pandemic (2011-2018). Clones were sequenced by immunoSEQ multiplex PCR, and TCRdb holds only the in-frame ones, with some missing. The data contain some 70,000 clones, 85% to 95% of them seen just once; the ten biggest clones take up under 0.25%. Sequencing input: naive CD4+ T cells from PBMCs. The subset denotes: naive CD4+ T cells isolated by negative enrichment. These receptors were collected from a human donor in good health.

The J gene is TRBJ1-6, the V gene TRBV5-5; TRBD1 matches 8 bases. CDR1 is SGHKS and CDR2 is YYEKEE in the germline V gene (reference sequence). V gave up 1 base and J gave up 9 bases; unmatched junction bases: 6. The CDR3 contains 15 residues. Here the CDR3 reads CASSLPPGGFSPLHF. The CDR3 bases are TGTGCCAGCAGCTTGCCCCCAGGGGGCTTTTCACCCCTCCACTTT.

The count of this clone is one. The chain carries TRBV7-3 and TRBJ2-6; 8 nucleotides align to TRBD1. Losses at the gene ends were 2 bases for V and 2 bases for J; bases not matched to a gene: 5. This CDR3 has 17 amino acids. In germline, CDR1 is SGHTA, CDR2 FQGTGA. CDR3 sequence reads: CASSLLPGGAGANVLTF. The CDR3 DNA follows: TGTGCCAGCAGCTTACTCCCAGGGGGCGCTGGGGCCAACGTCCTGACTTTC.

The DNA for the CDR3 is TGTGCCAGCAGCATTCCAGGATTCCAAGAGACCCAGTACTTC. As protein: CASSIPGFQETQYF. The chain combines TRBV5-4 with TRBJ2-5; D remains ambiguous. The germline CDR1 and CDR2 sequences are SGHNT and YYREEE (reference sequence). Trimming cost V 4 bases and J 1 base, with 11 bases left between them. CDR3 length: 14 amino acids.

The gene calls are TRBV12-3 or TRBV12-4 and TRBJ2-5, with a possible D match to TRBD2 (6 bases). The germline V and J ends were trimmed by 8 bases and 1 base, with 11 bases remaining between them. This CDR3 has 13 residues. CDR3: CASAGGTQETQYF. CDR3 in DNA: TGTGCCAGCGCAGGCGGGACCCAAGAGACCCAGTACTTC.

The chain carries TRBV9 and TRBJ2-3; 7 bases fit TRBD1. This CDR3 comprises 16 residues. The germline gives CDR1 SGDLS, CDR2 YYNGEE. Trimming removed 3 bases from V and 0 bases from J; junction bases left unmatched: 7. This chain's CDR3 is CASSARGQLSTDTQYF. The CDR3 bases are TGTGCCAGCAGCGCCCGGGGACAGCTTAGCACAGATACGCAGTATTTT.